The source of this T cell receptor (beta chain) is a study of patients and donors after allogeneic stem cell transplantation. Using its own MiXCR run on the RT-PCR reads, TCRdb lists one record per CDR3 protein. The sample includes some 160,000 distinct CDR3 sequences, roughly 24% of them seen just once. This clonotype was seen more than once but under ten times. V was clipped by 5 bases and J by 4 bases, with 15 bases between them. The CDR3 runs to 15 residues. Per germline, CDR1 SGHTA and CDR2 FQGTGA. The gene calls are TRBV7-3 and TRBJ1-3; possibly TRBD1 for D (5 bases). The sequencing sample was made of blood, either unsorted or a sorted T cell fraction (not recorded which). The receptor comes from a human donor who was either an allogeneic HSCT recipient or a stem cell or donor lymphocyte infusion donor (not recorded which). It is not recorded whose cells these are; they may come from a transplant donor. The CDR3 sequence: CASSPHAGEGNTIYF. CDR3 in DNA: TGTGCCAGCAGCCCCCATGCGGGGGAAGGAAACACCATATATTTT.